This T cell receptor (beta chain) derives from a study of identical twins. The study, taken as a whole, reports: Memory repertoires lacked the insertion deficit that abundant cord blood beta clonotypes showed. Because invariant MAIT and iNKT cells could be present, zero-insertion analyses could be partly confounded.

About this clonotype itself: What it binds is not known.

TCRdb re-called the 5' RACE reads with MiXCR, one entry per CDR3 protein. Of around 490,000 distinct CDR3 sequences listed, under 25% are singletons. The data were also submitted as part of a second study, on yellow fever vaccine responses in identical twins.

This TCR was recovered from a woman aged 18-30 years in good health. The specimen was CD4+ T cells sorted from blood.

The CDR3 loop is CASRATINTGELFF. CDR3 DNA: TGTGCCAGCAGGGCGACAATAAACACCGGGGAGCTGTTTTTT. The chain is built from TRBV2 and TRBJ2-2; D call uncertain. From germline, CDR1 is SNHLY and CDR2 FYNNEI. The length of the CDR3 is 14 residues. V was cut by 6 bases and J by 2 bases, with 10 bases left in between.